These 10 T cell receptor beta chains share one sample of origin, sequenced in a study of early T cells in non-severe SARS-CoV-2 infection. TCRdb re-called the 5' RACE reads with MiXCR, one entry per CDR3 protein. The profile shows 75,000 to 90,000 distinct CDR3 sequences, over 5% of them singletons. The sample comprised whole blood. The receptors were sampled from an adult who was a healthcare worker with PCR-confirmed SARS-CoV-2 infection or an uninfected control (not recorded which).

The chain joins TRBV24-1 to TRBJ2-3, with 10 bases fitting TRBD1. V lost 3 bases and J lost 5; bases outside the gene matches: 4. From germline, CDR1 is KGHDR and CDR2 SFDVKD. The CDR3 runs to 15 residues. CDR3 protein: CATSDTGTGEDTQYF. CDR3 coding DNA: TGTGCCACCAGTGATACCGGGACAGGGGAAGATACGCAGTATTTT.

This clonotype was recorded many times. This rearrangement joins TRBV6-6 to TRBJ2-7, with no clear D. CDR3 length: 13 amino acids. Germline V gene sequence: CDR1 MNHNY, CDR2 SVGAGI (reference sequence). V was trimmed by 5 bases and J by 6 bases, leaving 14 bases between them. The CDR3 loop is CASSLQDGFEQYF. The CDR3 nucleotides read TGTGCCAGCAGTCTCCAAGACGGTTTCGAGCAGTACTTC.

This clonotype appeared many times. The genes are TRBV18 and TRBJ1-6, with no clear D. The CDR3 consists of 14 residues. Per the germline V gene, CDR1 is KGHSH and CDR2 is LQKENI. Trimming took 0 bases from V and 7 from J, leaving 7 bases between them. The CDR3 DNA reads TGTGCCAGCTCACCACCGGGATCGAATTCACCCCTCCACTTT. Encoded protein: CASSPPGSNSPLHF.

This clonotype was detected ten times or more. The rearrangement links TRBV20-1 to TRBJ2-3; a weak D match, TRBD2 (5 bases). The CDR3 has 15 residues. The V gene lost 5 bases and the J gene lost 0 bases, with 15 bases spanning the gap. Germline V gene data show CDR1 as DFQATT and CDR2 as SNEGSKA (reference sequence). CDR3 amino acids: CSASGLPASTDTQYF. The CDR3 DNA is TGCAGTGCTTCCGGACTCCCCGCTAGCACAGATACGCAGTATTTT.

The sample holds a few counts of this clonotype. V usage is TRBV7-8 and J usage is TRBJ2-7, with 7 bases identical to TRBD1. The CDR3 runs 15 residues. In germline, CDR1 is SGHVS, CDR2 FQNEAQ. V lost 0 bases, J lost 4 bases, and 6 bases stayed unmatched. This CDR3 reads CASSLALNRGYEQYF. In DNA form, the CDR3 reads TGTGCCAGCAGCTTAGCGCTAAACAGGGGTTACGAGCAGTACTTC.

This clonotype was seen repeatedly, ten times or more. J is TRBJ1-3 and V is TRBV6-5; the D gene is possibly TRBD1 (6 bases). This CDR3 contains 14 residues. Trimming cost V 6 bases and J 5 bases, with 14 bases left between them. CDR1 and CDR2 (germline): MNHEY, SVGAGI. CDR3 in amino acids: CASRQQGNRNTIYF. The CDR3 DNA reads TGTGCCAGCAGGCAACAGGGAAACCGAAACACCATATATTTT.

This clonotype was detected many times. V gene TRBV5-1 combines with J gene TRBJ2-6, with unresolved D. Germline V gene sequence: CDR1 SGHRS, CDR2 YFSETQ. V dropped 2 bases and J dropped 0 bases, with 9 bases sitting between them. This CDR3 has 16 residues. Written as DNA, the CDR3 is TGCGCCAGCAGCTTTCCGCAGAACTCTGGGGCCAACGTCCTGACTTTC. Translation: CASSFPQNSGANVLTF.

This clonotype was recorded a few times. The V and J genes are TRBV30 and TRBJ2-2, with a possible D match to TRBD2 (6 bases). V was shortened by 3 bases and J by 7 bases, with 9 bases between the two germline ends. The CDR3 contains 12 residues. Germline CDR1 is GTSNPN and CDR2 is SVGIG (reference sequence). The CDR3 spells CAWSATSGELFF. CDR3 DNA: TGTGCCTGGAGCGCGACTAGCGGGGAGCTGTTTTTT.

This clonotype came up a few times. The chain is built from TRBV5-6 and TRBJ2-5, with TRBD2 matching over 7 bases. The CDR3 is 16 amino acids. Germline loops: CDR1 SGHDT, CDR2 YYEEEE. Trimming at V came to 5 bases and at J to 3 bases, leaving 13 bases not matched to a gene. CDR3 bases: TGTGCCAGCAGGCCAACTTACGGACGGGGGGAAGAGACCCAGTACTTC. Translating gives CASRPTYGRGEETQYF.

This clonotype has only a few counts. The J gene is TRBJ2-1, the V gene TRBV20-1, with 8 bases identical to TRBD2. The CDR3 is 18 amino acids. The ends lost 1 base at V and 0 bases at J; junction bases unmatched: 11. Germline CDR1 and CDR2: DFQATT and SNEGSKA (reference sequence). In DNA, the CDR3 is TGCAGTGCTAGAGCCCAAACGGAGCGGGGGAACTCCTACAATGAGCAGTTCTTC. Translating gives CSARAQTERGNSYNEQFF.